This T cell receptor beta chain emerged from a study of cytomegalovirus exposure and HLA in healthy donors. Study results and caveats: Clonal expansion, a later analysis showed, was greater in HLA-associated TCR beta chains than in equally common others.

Concerning this clone itself: Its antigen remains unidentified.

V was pared by 5 bases and J by 9 bases, with 8 bases of the junction left unmatched. There are 16 residues in the CDR3. The V gene's germline CDR1 is SNHLY and CDR2 FYNNEI. It was with 60 Vbeta and 13 Jbeta primers that the PCR ran. Clones were sequenced by immunoSEQ multiplex PCR, and TCRdb holds only the in-frame ones, with some missing. The sample contains some 200,000 clones, 70% to 80% of which appear only once. The chain carries TRBV2 and TRBJ2-1; 15 positions match TRBD2. Sequenced input: PBMCs. The receptor's source is a young woman in good health and CMV-seropositive. For the CDR3, the DNA is TGTGCCAGCAGTTTTGGACTAGCGGGAGGGTCTGCTGAGCAGTTCTTC. It translates to CASSFGLAGGSAEQFF.